This TCR beta chain was profiled in a study of blood T cell repertoires in COVID-19. Germline CDR1 reads KGHSH; CDR2 reads LQKENI. V dropped 1 base and J dropped 4 bases, with 10 bases sitting between them. This CDR3 region has 14 residues. As handled by the study authors: Estimation of nucleated cell counts relied on the amplification of reference gene primers. Repertoires were generated with immunoSEQ multiplex PCR, while TCRdb's copy carries only in-frame clones and drops some. The V and J calls and clone size were taken over from that table, and D and trimming were inferred from the DNA. The sample shows about 160,000 clones, roughly 93% of them seen only once. This clone was seen a few times.

The chain recombines TRBV18 with TRBJ1-1; D may be TRBD1 (5 bases). Sequences were obtained from peripheral blood. The TCR sequence derives from a man between 18 and 35 years old with acute or convalescent COVID-19. This CDR3 is CASSPQGQGTEAFF. In nucleotides, the CDR3 is TGTGCCAGCTCACCACAGGGGCAGGGCACTGAAGCTTTCTTT.